The T cell receptor beta chain described here comes from a study of cytomegalovirus exposure and HLA in healthy donors. Germline V gene sequence: CDR1 MNHNS, CDR2 SASEGT. Trimming pared 1 base from V and 4 bases from J, leaving 13 bases between. The CDR3 is made up of 15 amino acids. PCR primers comprised 60 Vbeta and 13 Jbeta primers. Sequenced by immunoSEQ multiplex PCR; TCRdb stores in-frame clones only, minus some. Of tens of thousands of clones in the sample, 63% were seen once. The sample taken for sequencing was PBMCs. The chain carries TRBV6-1 and TRBJ1-2; no firm D call. The sequence was obtained from a woman younger than 45 in good health and CMV-seronegative. The CDR3 reads CASSEEAAILYGYTF. In DNA form, the CDR3 reads TGTGCCAGCAGTGAAGAGGCGGCCATCCTCTATGGCTACACCTTC.